This TCR beta chain is drawn from a study of blood T cell repertoires in COVID-19. The junction had 1 base not matched to a gene; V was cut back by 0 bases and J by 1 base. Germline V gene data show CDR1 as MNHNS and CDR2 as SASEGT. CDR3 size: 15 residues. Libraries were prepared by immunoSEQ multiplex PCR; TCRdb keeps only in-frame clonotypes and omits some of them. The table has around 340,000 clones, 88% seen once. This sequence joins TRBV6-1 and TRBJ2-5; 8 bases line up with TRBD2. Input material: PBMCs or T cells enriched from blood (not recorded which). The clonotype originates from a woman aged 25 to 45 who had been exposed to COVID-19. The CDR3: CASSEASGTQETQYF. CDR3 DNA sequence: TGTGCCAGCAGTGAAGCTAGCGGGACCCAAGAGACCCAGTACTTC.